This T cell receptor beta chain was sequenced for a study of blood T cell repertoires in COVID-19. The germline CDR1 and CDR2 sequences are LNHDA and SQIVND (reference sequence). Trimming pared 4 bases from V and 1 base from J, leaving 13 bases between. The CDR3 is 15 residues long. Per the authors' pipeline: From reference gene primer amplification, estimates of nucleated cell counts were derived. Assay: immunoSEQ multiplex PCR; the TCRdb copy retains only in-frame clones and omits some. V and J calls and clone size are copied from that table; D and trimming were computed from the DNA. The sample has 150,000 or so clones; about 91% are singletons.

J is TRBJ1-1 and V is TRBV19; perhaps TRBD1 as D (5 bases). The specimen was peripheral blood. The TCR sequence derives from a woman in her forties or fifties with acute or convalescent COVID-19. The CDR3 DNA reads TGTGCCAGTAGTACCGCTCAGGGCGGGAACACTGAAGCTTTCTTT. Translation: CASSTAQGGNTEAFF.